These 10 T cell receptor beta chains originate from one sample sequenced in a study of shared clonotypes between healthy human individuals. Repertoires were generated with immunoSEQ multiplex PCR, while TCRdb's copy carries only in-frame clones and drops some. The sample includes over 2 million clones, about 95% seen only once; the top ten take around 1.1%. The naive CD8 population came from CD45RO-negative cells selected for CCR7, without terminally differentiated effector memory CD45RA+ cells. Sequences were obtained from naive CD8+ T cells sorted from blood. The receptors shown here come from a man aged 18-30 years in good health.

The rearrangement uses TRBV7-9 and TRBJ1-1, with TRBD1 identical over 9 bases. Germline trimming cut 8 bases from V and 0 bases from J; bases unmatched to any gene: 10. The CDR3 has 16 residues. Per the germline V gene, CDR1 is SEHNR and CDR2 is FQNEAQ (reference sequence). The CDR3 coding sequence is TGTGCCAGCCAACCCGGGGACAGGGCCTTGAACACTGAAGCTTTCTTT. Its translation is CASQPGDRALNTEAFF.

The gene calls are TRBV7-9 and TRBJ2-2; no firm D call. The CDR3 totals 11 residues. The V end lost 6 bases, the J end lost 5 bases, and 4 bases lay between the germline ends. CDR1 and CDR2 (germline): SEHNR, FQNEAQ (reference sequence). In nucleotides, the CDR3 is TGTGCCAGCAGGAGAACCGGGGAGCTGTTTTTT. It codes for CASRRTGELFF.

V usage is TRBV6-4 and J usage is TRBJ2-3, with a possible D match to TRBD2 (5 bases). Germline CDR1 MRHNA, CDR2 SNTAGT. This CDR3 contains 12 residues. Between the trimmed V and J ends, which lost 8 bases and 2 bases, there was a span of 8 bases. The CDR3 nucleotides are TGTGCCAGCTCTAGCACCACAGATACGCAGTATTTT. It yields the protein CASSSTTDTQYF.

The chain joins TRBV6-4 to TRBJ2-1, with D maybe TRBD2 (6 bases). The CDR3 loop spans 16 amino acids. V shed 2 bases and J shed 4 bases, with 15 bases lying between them. CDR1 is MRHNA, CDR2 SNTAGT, per germline. CDR3 DNA: TGTGCCAGCAGTGACACGGCAGCGGGCGATTACAATGAGCAGTTCTTC. This codes for CASSDTAAGDYNEQFF.

The V and J genes are TRBV7-9 and TRBJ2-7; D gene unclear. This CDR3 has 14 amino acids. Germline-derived CDR1 and CDR2 are SEHNR and FQNEAQ (reference sequence). V lost 1 base and J lost 2, with 9 bases in between. CDR3 residues: CASSLERSPYEQYF. CDR3 DNA: TGTGCCAGCAGCTTAGAGAGGTCCCCCTACGAGCAGTACTTC.

J is TRBJ2-3 and V is TRBV21-1; the tabulated D call, TRBD2, remains unverified against the DNA. TRBV21-1 is labeled a pseudogene. This CDR3 contains 14 residues. CDR3 region: CASRTSGRADTQYF. CDR3 in DNA: TGTGCCAGCAGGACTTCGGGGAGGGCAGATACGCAGTATTTT.

Comment on this clone: Germline is not matched at one junction end, which may reflect a read error. The chain employs TRBV10-3 and TRBJ2-1; 11 bases match TRBD2. Per the germline V gene, CDR1 is ENHRY and CDR2 is SYGVKD. The CDR3 loop spans 14 amino acids. CDR3 nucleotides: TGTGCCACCAGTCTAGCGGGAGGCCACAATGAGCAGTTCTTC. This codes for CATSLAGGHNEQFF.

This clone was counted between two and nine times. At the DNA level, this CDR3 is encoded by other sequences in the same sample as well. The CDR3 reads CASSYSESYEQYF. CDR3 nucleotide sequence: TGTGCCAGCAGTTACTCCGAGTCCTACGAGCAGTACTTC. The chain links TRBV6-5 to TRBJ2-7; D gene unclear. V lost 0 bases to trimming and J lost 1 base, with 4 bases between them. This CDR3 contains 13 residues. Germline V gives CDR1 MNHEY, CDR2 SVGAGI.

The gene calls are TRBV7-9 and TRBJ2-1; TRBD2 matches 12 bases. Trimming at V came to 5 bases and at J to 3 bases, leaving 5 bases not matched to a gene. This CDR3 has 16 residues. The V gene's germline CDR1 is SEHNR and CDR2 FQNEAQ (reference sequence). CDR3 in DNA: TGTGCCAGCAGCCCACCGGGACTAGCGGGCTACAATGAGCAGTTCTTC. This encodes CASSPPGLAGYNEQFF.

The CDR3 DNA is TGTGCCAGCAGTGAAATAGGGTTGGAGGGGTACGAGCAGTACTTC. This translates into CASSEIGLEGYEQYF. The chain joins TRBV6-1 to TRBJ2-7; maybe TRBD2 (6 bases). Germline V lookup: CDR1 MNHNS, CDR2 SASEGT. V was shortened by 2 bases and J by 4 bases, with 15 bases between the two germline ends. CDR3 length equals 15 residues.